This TCR beta chain was profiled in a study of molecular identifiers for immune sequencing clone quantification. Germline CDR1 SGHRS, CDR2 YFSETQ. The V and J ends lost 0 bases and 1 base respectively, with 7 bases between them. This CDR3 is built from 15 residues. This clonotype was picked up many times. Its antigen is currently unknown. TCRdb itself ran the PCR reads through MiXCR, one entry per CDR3 protein. The repertoire includes about 510,000 distinct CDR3 sequences, around 23% of them detected once, and about 0.75% sits in the top ten. Study conclusions and caveats: Spiked Jurkat TCR RNA equal to one cell could reportedly be picked out among one million naive cells.

This clonotype was sampled from a human donor in good health. Some libraries in this study had Jurkat cell RNA spiked in. V and J are TRBV5-1 and TRBJ2-2, with unresolved D. Sequences were obtained from naive CD8+ T cells from blood, with Jurkat cell RNA spiked in. Subset denoted: FACS-sorted CD8+CD4-CCR7+CD45RA+ naive T cells. The CDR3 DNA is TGCGCCAGCAGCTTGGAGGCGGAGAACACCGGGGAGCTGTTTTTT. Protein product: CASSLEAENTGELFF.